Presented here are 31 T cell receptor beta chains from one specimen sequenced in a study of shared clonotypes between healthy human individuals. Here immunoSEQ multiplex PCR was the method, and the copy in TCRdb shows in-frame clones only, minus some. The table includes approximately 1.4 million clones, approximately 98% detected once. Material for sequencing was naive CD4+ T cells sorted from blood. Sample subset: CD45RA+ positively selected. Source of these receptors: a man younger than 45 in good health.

In nucleotides, the CDR3 is TGTGCCAGCAGGAGGATCTCTGGAAACACCATATATTTT. As protein: CASRRISGNTIYF. The chain carries TRBV27 and TRBJ1-3, with D uncertain. Germline V gene data show CDR1 as MNHEY and CDR2 as SMNVEV (reference sequence). This CDR3 region has 13 residues. V lost 6 bases to trimming and J lost 0 bases, with 6 bases between them.

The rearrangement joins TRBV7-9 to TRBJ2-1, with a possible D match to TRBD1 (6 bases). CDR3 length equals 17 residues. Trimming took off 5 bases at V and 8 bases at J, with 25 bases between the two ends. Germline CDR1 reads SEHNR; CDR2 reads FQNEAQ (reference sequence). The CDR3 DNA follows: TGTGCCAGCAGCGTTTATTTGGCTCTAACACAGGGCCATGAGCAGTTCTTC. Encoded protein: CASSVYLALTQGHEQFF.

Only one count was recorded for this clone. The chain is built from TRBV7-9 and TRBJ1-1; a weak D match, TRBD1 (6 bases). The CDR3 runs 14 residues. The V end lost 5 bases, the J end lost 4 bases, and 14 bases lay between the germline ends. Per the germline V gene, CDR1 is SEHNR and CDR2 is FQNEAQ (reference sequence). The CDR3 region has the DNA TGTGCCAGCAGCCCTAGGACAGAGGGCACTGAAGCTTTCTTT. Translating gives CASSPRTEGTEAFF.

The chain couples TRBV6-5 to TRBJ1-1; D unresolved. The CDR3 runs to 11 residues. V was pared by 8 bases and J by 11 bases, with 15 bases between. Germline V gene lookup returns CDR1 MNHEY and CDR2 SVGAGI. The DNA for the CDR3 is TGTGCCAGCGGAGGAGGCGTCGCCGCTTTCTTT. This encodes CASGGGVAAFF.

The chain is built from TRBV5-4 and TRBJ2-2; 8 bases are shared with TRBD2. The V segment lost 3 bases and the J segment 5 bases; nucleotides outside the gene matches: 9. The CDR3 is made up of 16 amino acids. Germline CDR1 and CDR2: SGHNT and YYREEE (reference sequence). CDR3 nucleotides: TGTGCCAGCAGCTCGGGACTAGAGGTAGTAACCGGGGAGCTGTTTTTT. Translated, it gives CASSSGLEVVTGELFF.

The CDR3 bases are TGTGCCAGCTCACCCTATATCCTGAACAAACAGACGTACGAGCAGTACTTC. Its protein is CASSPYILNKQTYEQYF. The V and J genes are TRBV18 and TRBJ2-7; D remains unclear. Trimming removed 3 bases from V and 4 bases from J, with 22 bases in between. CDR1 is KGHSH and CDR2 is LQKENI in the germline V gene. This CDR3 contains 17 residues.

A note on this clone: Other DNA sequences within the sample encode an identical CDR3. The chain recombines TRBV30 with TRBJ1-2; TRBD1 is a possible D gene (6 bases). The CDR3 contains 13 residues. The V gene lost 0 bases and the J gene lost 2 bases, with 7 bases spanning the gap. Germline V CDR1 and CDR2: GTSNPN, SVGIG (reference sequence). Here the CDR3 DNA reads TGTGCCTGGAGTGTCAGGGGCAACTATGGCTACACCTTC. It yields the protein CAWSVRGNYGYTF. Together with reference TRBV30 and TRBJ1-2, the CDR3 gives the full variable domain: SQTIHQWPATLVQPVGSPLSLECTVEGTSNPNLYWYRQAAGRGLQLLFYSVGIGQISSEVPQNLSASRPQDRQFILSSKKLLLSDSGFYLCAWSVRGNYGYTFGSGTRLTVV.

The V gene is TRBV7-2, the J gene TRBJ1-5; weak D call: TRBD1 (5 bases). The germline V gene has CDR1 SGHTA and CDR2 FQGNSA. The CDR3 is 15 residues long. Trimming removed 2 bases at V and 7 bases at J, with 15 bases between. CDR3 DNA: TGTGCCAGCAGCTTAACTGCGGGGGTGAGGCAGCCCCAGCATTTT. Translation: CASSLTAGVRQPQHF.

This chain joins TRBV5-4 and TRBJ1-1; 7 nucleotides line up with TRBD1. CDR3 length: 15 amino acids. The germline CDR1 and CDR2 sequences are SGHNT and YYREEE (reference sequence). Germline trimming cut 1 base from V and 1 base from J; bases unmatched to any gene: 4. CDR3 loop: CASSLPRQGNTEAFF. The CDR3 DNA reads TGTGCCAGCAGCTTGCCGAGACAGGGGAACACTGAAGCTTTCTTT.

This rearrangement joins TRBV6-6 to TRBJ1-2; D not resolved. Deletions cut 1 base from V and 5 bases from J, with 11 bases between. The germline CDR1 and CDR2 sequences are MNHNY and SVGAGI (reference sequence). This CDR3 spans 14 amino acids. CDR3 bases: TGTGCCAGCAGTTACTTATCCGACTATTATGGCTACACCTTC. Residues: CASSYLSDYYGYTF.

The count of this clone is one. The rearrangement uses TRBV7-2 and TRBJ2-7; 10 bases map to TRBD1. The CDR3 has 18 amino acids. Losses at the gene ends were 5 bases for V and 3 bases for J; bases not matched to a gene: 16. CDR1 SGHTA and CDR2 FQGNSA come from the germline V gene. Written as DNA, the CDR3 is TGTGCCAGCAGCCTGAGGTCAGGAGGGGGACAGGGGATCTACGAGCAGTACTTC. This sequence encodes CASSLRSGGGQGIYEQYF. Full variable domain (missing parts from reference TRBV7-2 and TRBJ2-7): GAGVSQSPSNKVTEKGKDVELRCDPISGHTALYWYRQSLGQGLEFLIYFQGNSAPDKSGLPSDRFSAERTGGSVSTLTIQRTQQEDSAVYLCASSLRSGGGQGIYEQYFGPGTRLTVT.

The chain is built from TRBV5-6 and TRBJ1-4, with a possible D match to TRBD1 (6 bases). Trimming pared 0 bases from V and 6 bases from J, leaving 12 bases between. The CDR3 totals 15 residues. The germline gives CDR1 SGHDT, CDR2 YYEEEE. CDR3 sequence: CASSLVGRGDEKLFF. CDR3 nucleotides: TGTGCCAGCAGCTTGGTGGGCAGGGGTGATGAAAAACTGTTTTTT.

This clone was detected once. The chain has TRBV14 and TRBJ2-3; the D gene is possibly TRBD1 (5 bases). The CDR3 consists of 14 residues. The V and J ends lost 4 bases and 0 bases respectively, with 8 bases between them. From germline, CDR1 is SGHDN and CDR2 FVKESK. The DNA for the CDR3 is TGTGCCAGCAGCCGACAGACCAGCACAGATACGCAGTATTTT. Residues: CASSRQTSTDTQYF.

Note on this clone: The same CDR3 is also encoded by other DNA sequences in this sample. The CDR3 spells CASSVNTDTQYF. The CDR3 DNA is TGTGCCAGCAGCGTGAACACAGATACGCAGTATTTT. This rearrangement joins TRBV9 to TRBJ2-3; D is unresolved. This CDR3 comprises 12 residues. Germline-derived CDR1 and CDR2 are SGDLS and YYNGEE. Between the trimmed V and J ends, which lost 2 bases and 2 bases, there was a span of 3 bases.

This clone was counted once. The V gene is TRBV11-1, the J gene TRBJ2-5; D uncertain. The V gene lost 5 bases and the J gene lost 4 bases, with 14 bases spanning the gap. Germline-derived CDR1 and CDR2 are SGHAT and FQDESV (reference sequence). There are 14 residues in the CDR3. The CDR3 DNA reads TGTGCCAGCAGCCCCGGACCCTCGGTAGAGACCCAGTACTTC. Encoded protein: CASSPGPSVETQYF.

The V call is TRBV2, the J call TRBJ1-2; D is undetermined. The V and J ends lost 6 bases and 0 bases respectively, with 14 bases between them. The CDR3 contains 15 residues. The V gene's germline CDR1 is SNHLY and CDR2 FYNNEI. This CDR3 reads CASRIPTGTNYGYTF. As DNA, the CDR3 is TGTGCCAGCAGGATCCCCACGGGTACTAACTATGGCTACACCTTC.

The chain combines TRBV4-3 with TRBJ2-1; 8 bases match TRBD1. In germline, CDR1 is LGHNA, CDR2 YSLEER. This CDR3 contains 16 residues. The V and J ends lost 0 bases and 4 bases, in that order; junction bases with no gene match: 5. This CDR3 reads CASSQDLWTGYNEQFF. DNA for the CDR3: TGCGCCAGCAGCCAAGATCTCTGGACAGGGTACAATGAGCAGTTCTTC.

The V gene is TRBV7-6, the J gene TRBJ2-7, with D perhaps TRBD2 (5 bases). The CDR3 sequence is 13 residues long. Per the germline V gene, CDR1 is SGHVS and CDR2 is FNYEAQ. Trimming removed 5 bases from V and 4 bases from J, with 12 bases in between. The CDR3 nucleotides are TGTGCCAGCAGCCCGGGGTGGGGATACGAGCAGTACTTC. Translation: CASSPGWGYEQYF.

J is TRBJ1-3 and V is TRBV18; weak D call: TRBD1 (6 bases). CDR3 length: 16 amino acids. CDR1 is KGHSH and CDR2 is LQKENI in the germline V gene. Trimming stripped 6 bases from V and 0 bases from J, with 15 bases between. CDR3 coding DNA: TGTGCCAGCTCTCGTTCAGGGGAATTCTCTGGAAACACCATATATTTT. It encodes CASSRSGEFSGNTIYF.

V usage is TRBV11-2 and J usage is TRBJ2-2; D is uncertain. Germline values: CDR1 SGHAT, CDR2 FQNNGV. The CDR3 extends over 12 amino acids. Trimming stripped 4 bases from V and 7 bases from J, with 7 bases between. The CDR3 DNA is TGTGCCAGCAGCTATATAGTCGGGGAGCTGTTTTTT. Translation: CASSYIVGELFF.

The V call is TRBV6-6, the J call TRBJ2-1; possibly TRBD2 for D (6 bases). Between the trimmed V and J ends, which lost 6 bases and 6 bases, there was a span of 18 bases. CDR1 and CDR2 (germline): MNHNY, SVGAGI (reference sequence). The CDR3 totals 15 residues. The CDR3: CASSQGDSRGNEQFF. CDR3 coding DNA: TGTGCCAGCAGCCAAGGGGACTCCCGGGGCAATGAGCAGTTCTTC.

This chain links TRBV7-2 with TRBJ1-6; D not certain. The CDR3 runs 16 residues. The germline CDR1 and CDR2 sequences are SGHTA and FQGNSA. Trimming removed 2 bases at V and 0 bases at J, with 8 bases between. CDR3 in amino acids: CASSLKGSSYNSPLHF. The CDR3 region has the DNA TGTGCCAGCAGCTTAAAAGGGAGCTCCTATAATTCACCCCTCCACTTT.

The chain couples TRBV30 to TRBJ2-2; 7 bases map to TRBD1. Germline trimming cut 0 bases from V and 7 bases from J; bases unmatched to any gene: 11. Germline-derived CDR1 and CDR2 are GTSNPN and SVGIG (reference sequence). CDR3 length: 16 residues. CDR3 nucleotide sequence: TGTGCCTGGAGTGTCCACACCGGGACAGTGAACGGGGAGCTGTTTTTT. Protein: CAWSVHTGTVNGELFF.

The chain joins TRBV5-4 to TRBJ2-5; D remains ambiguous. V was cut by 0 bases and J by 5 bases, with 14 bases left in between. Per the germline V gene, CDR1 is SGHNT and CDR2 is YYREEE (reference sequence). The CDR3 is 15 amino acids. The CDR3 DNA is TGTGCCAGCAGCTTGGATTTGGGCTTGGGGGAGACCCAGTACTTC. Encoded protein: CASSLDLGLGETQYF.

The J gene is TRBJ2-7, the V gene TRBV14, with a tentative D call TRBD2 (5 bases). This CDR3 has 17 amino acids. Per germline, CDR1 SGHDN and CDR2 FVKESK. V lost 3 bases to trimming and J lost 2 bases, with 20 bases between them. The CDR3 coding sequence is TGTGCCAGCAGCCACGGGGTTGCGAGAGGGCGAACCTACGAGCAGTACTTC. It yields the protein CASSHGVARGRTYEQYF.

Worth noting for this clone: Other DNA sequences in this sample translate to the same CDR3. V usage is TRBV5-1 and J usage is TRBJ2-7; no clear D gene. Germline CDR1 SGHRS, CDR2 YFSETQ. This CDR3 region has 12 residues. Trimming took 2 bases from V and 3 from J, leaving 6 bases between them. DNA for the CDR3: TGCGCCAGCAGCTTCAATAGCTACGAGCAGTACTTC. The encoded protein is CASSFNSYEQYF.

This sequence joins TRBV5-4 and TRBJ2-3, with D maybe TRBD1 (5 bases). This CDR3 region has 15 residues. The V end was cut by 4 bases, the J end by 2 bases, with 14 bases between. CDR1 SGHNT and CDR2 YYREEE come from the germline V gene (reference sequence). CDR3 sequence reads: CASSPMGLATDTQYF. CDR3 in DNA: TGTGCCAGCAGCCCAATGGGGCTGGCCACAGATACGCAGTATTTT.

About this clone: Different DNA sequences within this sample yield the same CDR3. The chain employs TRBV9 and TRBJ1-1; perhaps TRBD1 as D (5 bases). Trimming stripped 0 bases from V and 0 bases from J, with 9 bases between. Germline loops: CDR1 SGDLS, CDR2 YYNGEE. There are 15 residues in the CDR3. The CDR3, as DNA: TGTGCCAGCAGCGTAGGGGGCCTCCTGAACACTGAAGCTTTCTTT. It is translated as CASSVGGLLNTEAFF.

This CDR3 reads CASSKKGGQGNEKLFF. The DNA of the CDR3 is TGTGCCAGCAGCAAGAAGGGGGGACAGGGCAATGAAAAACTGTTTTTT. The rearrangement joins TRBV5-4 to TRBJ1-4; 9 bases line up with TRBD1. Germline V gene sequence: CDR1 SGHNT, CDR2 YYREEE (reference sequence). CDR3 length equals 16 residues. J was trimmed by 5 bases and V by 4 bases; bases with no gene match: 9.

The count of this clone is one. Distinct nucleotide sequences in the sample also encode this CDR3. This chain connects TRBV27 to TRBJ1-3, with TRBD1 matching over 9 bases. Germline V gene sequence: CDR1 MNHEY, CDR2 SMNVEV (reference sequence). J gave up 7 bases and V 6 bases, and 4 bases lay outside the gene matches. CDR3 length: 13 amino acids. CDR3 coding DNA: TGTGCCAGCAGCTCCGGGACAGGGAACACCATATATTTT. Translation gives CASSSGTGNTIYF.

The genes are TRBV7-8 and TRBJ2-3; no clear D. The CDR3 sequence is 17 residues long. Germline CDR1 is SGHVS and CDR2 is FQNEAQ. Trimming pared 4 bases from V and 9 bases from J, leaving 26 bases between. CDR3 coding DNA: TGTGCCAGCAGCTCTACCAACTACGCCAGAAGCGTATTCACGCAGTATTTT. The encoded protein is CASSSTNYARSVFTQYF.